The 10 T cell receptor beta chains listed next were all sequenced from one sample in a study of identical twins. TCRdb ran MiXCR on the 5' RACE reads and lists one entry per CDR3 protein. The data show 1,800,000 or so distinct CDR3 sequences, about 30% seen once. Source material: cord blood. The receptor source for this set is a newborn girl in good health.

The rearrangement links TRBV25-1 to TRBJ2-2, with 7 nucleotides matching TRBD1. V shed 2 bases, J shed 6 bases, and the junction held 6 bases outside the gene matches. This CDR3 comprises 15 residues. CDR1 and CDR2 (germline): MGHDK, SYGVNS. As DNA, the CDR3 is TGTGCCAGCAGTGAACCGGGACAGTTATCCGGGGAGCTGTTTTTT. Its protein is CASSEPGQLSGELFF.

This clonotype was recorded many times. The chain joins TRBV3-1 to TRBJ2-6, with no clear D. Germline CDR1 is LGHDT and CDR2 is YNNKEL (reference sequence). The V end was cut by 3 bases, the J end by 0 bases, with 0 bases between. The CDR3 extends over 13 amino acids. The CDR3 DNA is TGTGCCAGCAGCCACTCTGGGGCCAACGTCCTGACTTTC. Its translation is CASSHSGANVLTF.

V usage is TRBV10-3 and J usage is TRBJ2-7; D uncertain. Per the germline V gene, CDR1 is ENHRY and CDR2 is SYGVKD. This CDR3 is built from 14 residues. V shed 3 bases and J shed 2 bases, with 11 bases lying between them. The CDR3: CAISETSRPYEQYF. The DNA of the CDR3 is TGTGCCATCAGTGAAACGTCCAGGCCCTACGAGCAGTACTTC.

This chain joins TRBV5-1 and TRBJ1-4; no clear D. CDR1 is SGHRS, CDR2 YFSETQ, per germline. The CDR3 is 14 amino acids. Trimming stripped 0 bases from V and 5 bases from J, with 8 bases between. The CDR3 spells CASSLAGMNEKLFF. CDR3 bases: TGCGCCAGCAGCTTGGCGGGAATGAATGAAAAACTGTTTTTT.

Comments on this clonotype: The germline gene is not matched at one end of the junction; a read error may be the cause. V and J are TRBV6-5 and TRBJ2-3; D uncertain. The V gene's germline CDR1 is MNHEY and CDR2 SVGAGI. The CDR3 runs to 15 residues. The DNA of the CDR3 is TGTGCCTGCAGTTACTCTTTATGGACGGCAGATACGCAGTATTTT. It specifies CACSYSLWTADTQYF.

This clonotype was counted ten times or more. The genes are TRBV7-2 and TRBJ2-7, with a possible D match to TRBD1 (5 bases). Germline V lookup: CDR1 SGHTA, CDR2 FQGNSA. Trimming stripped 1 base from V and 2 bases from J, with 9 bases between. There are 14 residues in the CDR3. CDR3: CASSLGGKAYEQYF. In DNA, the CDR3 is TGTGCCAGCAGCTTAGGGGGCAAAGCCTACGAGCAGTACTTC.

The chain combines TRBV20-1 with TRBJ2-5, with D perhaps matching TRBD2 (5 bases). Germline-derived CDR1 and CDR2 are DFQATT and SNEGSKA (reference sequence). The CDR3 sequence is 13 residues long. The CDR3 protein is CSAKKRAQETQYF. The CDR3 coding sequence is TGCAGCGCCAAGAAGAGGGCCCAAGAGACCCAGTACTTC.

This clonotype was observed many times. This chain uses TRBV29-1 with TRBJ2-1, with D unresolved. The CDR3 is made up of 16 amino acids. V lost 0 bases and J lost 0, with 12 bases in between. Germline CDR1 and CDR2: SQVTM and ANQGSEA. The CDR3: CSVEDVGSSSYNEQFF. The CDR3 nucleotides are TGCAGCGTTGAAGATGTGGGTTCAAGCTCCTACAATGAGCAGTTCTTC.

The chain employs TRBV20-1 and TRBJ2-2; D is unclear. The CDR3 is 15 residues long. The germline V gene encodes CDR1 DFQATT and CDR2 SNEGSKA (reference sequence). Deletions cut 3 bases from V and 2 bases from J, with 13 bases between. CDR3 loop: CSASKRTHNTGELFF. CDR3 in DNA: TGCAGTGCTAGCAAACGGACCCATAACACCGGGGAGCTGTTTTTT.

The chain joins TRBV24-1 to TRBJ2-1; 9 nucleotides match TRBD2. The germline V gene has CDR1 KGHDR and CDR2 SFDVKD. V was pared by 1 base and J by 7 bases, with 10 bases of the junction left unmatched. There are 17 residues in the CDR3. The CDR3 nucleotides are TGTGCCACCAGTGATTTAAAGCGGGAGGCTCCGATTAATGAGCAGTTCTTC. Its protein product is CATSDLKREAPINEQFF.